This T cell receptor beta chain emerged from a study of graft-versus-host responses after intestinal transplantation. Study findings and constraints: GvH clones occurred in recipient marrow; some first appeared in ileum or blood.

Repertoires were generated with immunoSEQ multiplex PCR, while TCRdb's copy carries only in-frame clones and drops some. In the table there are roughly 69,000 clones, roughly 90% of which are singletons. The CDR3 has 16 residues. V gave up 0 bases and J gave up 2 bases; unmatched junction bases: 7. The germline CDR1 and CDR2 sequences are MNHEY and SVGAGI. This clone was picked up one time. As yet, its antigen is unknown. The chain links TRBV6-5 to TRBJ2-7; 7 positions agree with TRBD1. This TCR came from a human donor who was the organ donor for an intestinal transplant. The specimen was unstimulated CD8+ T cells sorted from spleen or lymph node cells, collected before transplant. The CDR3 loop reads CASSYSDGTEAYEQYF. The CDR3 DNA is TGTGCCAGCAGTTACTCCGATGGGACAGAAGCCTACGAGCAGTACTTC.